This TCR beta chain was captured by sequencing in a study of CD8 T cells in Susac syndrome. Reverse transcription of 0.5 to 1 ug RNA was carried out with random hexamers. Amplification of TCR beta CDR3 by immunoSEQ multiplex PCR spanned 54 Vbeta and 13 Jbeta. TCRdb fed the immunoSEQ multiplex PCR reads into MiXCR, producing one record per CDR3 protein. The data contain 150,000 to 200,000 distinct CDR3 sequences, approximately 95% of them singletons. V dropped 3 bases and J dropped 0; count of bases not matched to a gene: 3. CDR1 MGHRA and CDR2 YSYEKL come from the germline V gene. The CDR3 covers 15 residues. Findings and caveats of the study: TCR sequencing and HLA analysis covered a relatively small number of individuals.

CD8+ and CD4+ T cells taken from blood had their TCR beta sequenced. Concerning this clonotype: What it binds is not known.

The source of this sequence is a human donor with multiple sclerosis. Source material: CD8+ T cells from PBMCs. The chain recombines TRBV4-1 with TRBJ2-3; 7 bases map to TRBD2. Here the CDR3 reads CASSHRAGSTDTQYF. As DNA, the CDR3 is TGCGCCAGCAGCCACAGAGCGGGGAGCACAGATACGCAGTATTTT.